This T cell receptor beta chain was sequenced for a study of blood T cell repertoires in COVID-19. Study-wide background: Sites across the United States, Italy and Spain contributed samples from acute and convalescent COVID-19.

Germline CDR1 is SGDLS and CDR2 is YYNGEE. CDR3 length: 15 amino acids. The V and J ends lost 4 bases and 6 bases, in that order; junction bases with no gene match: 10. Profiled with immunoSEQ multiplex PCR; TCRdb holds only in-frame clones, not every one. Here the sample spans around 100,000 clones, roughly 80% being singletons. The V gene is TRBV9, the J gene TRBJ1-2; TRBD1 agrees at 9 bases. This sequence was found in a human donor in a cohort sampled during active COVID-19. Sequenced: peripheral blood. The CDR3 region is CASSPPAGQGDGYTF. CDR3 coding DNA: TGTGCCAGCAGCCCCCCGGCGGGACAGGGTGATGGCTACACCTTC.